This is a list of T cell receptor beta chains from one sample in a study of human T cells and chemical hapten exposure. TCRdb re-called the RACE reads through MiXCR, storing one row per CDR3 protein. The table includes more than 100,000 distinct CDR3 sequences, roughly 15% detected once. The source was whole blood, collected in connection with sensitization to the hapten diphenylcyclopropenone (DPC). The receptor source for this set is a man in his late teens or twenties with alopecia areata. Some clones in this sample may be carry-over from other donors' samples. Both conserved end residues are part of each CDR3. The D gene is left open where the match is weak. Not all rows give a size; the values are once, few, many and, for expanded clones, a class.

size,D,V,J,DNA,CDR3
few,.,TRBV6-2/TRBV6-3,TRBJ1-1,TGTGCCAGCAGTTACGGTGGAGGGGGCACTGAAGCTTTCTTT,CASSYGGGGTEAFF
few,TRBD2,TRBV20-1,TRBJ2-3,TGCAGTGCTAGAATTGGCGGGGGGGCCCAAGATACGCAGTATTTT,CSARIGGGAQDTQYF
.,.,TRBV12-3/TRBV12-4,TRBJ2-2,TGTGCCAGCAGTTTCGGGGCGAACACCGGGGAGCTGTTTTTT,CASSFGANTGELFF
many,.,TRBV6-2/TRBV6-3,TRBJ2-3,TGTGCCAGCAGTTACACATGGGCCAACACAGATACGCAGTATTTT,CASSYTWANTDTQYF
few,.,TRBV4-2,TRBJ2-1,TGTGCCAGCAGTCTCACGACAGCGAGCTCCTACAATGAGCAGTTCTTC,CASSLTTASSYNEQFF
few,.,TRBV7-3,TRBJ1-3,TGTGCCAGCAGCTTAAGCCCCTCTGGAAACACCATATATTTT,CASSLSPSGNTIYF
.,.,TRBV12-2,TRBJ1-5,TGTGCAAGTCGCTTTTCCCGCGGGACAGACCAACCTCATCAGCCCCAGCATTTT,CASRFSRGTDQPHQPQHF
.,.,TRBV24-1,TRBJ2-1,TGTGCCACCAGTGATTTGGCCGGGGCTATGATCAGTGAGCAGTTCTTC,CATSDLAGAMISEQFF
many,.,TRBV4-3,TRBJ2-7,TGCGCCAGCAGCCAAGATCGACAGGCTGACTACGAGCAGTACTTC,CASSQDRQADYEQYF
.,.,TRBV11-2,TRBJ2-5,TGTGCCAGCAGCTTCGGGTCCAAAGAGACCCAGTACTTC,CASSFGSKETQYF
.,.,TRBV18,TRBJ1-1,TGTGCCAGCTCACCCCGGGAAGCGAGCATTGAAGCTTTCTTT,CASSPREASIEAFF
many,.,TRBV20-1,TRBJ2-1,TGCAGTGCTAGCACGGGGGGCCGGGAGCAGTTCTTC,CSASTGGREQFF
.,.,TRBV5-4,TRBJ2-7,TGTGCCAGCAGCTTGGTTTACAGGGGGGGCGAGCAGTACTTC,CASSLVYRGGEQYF
few,.,TRBV11-2,TRBJ2-2,TGTGCCAGCAGCTTAGTCCTCCGGACAATGGGCACCGGGGAGCTGTTTTTT,CASSLVLRTMGTGELFF
.,.,TRBV10-3,TRBJ1-5,TGTGCCATCAGTGAAGCGACCGTACTCGGCGGGGGCAATCAGCCCCAGCATTTT,CAISEATVLGGGNQPQHF
.,.,TRBV4-3,TRBJ1-1,TGCGCCAGCAGTCCAACAGGAACTTCTGAAGCTTTCTTT,CASSPTGTSEAFF
many,.,TRBV6-1,TRBJ2-1,TGTGCCAGCAGTGCCAGGGATGAGCAGTTCTTC,CASSARDEQFF
few,TRBD1,TRBV6-2/TRBV6-3,TRBJ2-7,TGTGCCAGCAGTTACCCCGGACAGGACTACGAGCAGTACTTC,CASSYPGQDYEQYF
many,.,TRBV4-3,TRBJ1-6,TGCGCCAGCAGCCAAGAAGGAGGAGGGGAGAATAATTCACCCCTCCACTTT,CASSQEGGGENNSPLHF
.,.,TRBV13,TRBJ2-4,TGTGCCAGCAGCCACGGACGGAAAAACATTCAGTACTTC,CASSHGRKNIQYF
many,.,TRBV14,TRBJ2-3,TGTGCCAGCAGCCCCATCCTAATAGATACGCAGTATTTT,CASSPILIDTQYF
.,.,TRBV24-1,TRBJ1-5,TGTGCCACCAGTGAGCTCAATCAGCCCCAGCATTTT,CATSELNQPQHF
few,TRBD1,TRBV20-1,TRBJ2-5,TGCAGCGGGAAAGGGACAGCTCAAGAGACCCAGTACTTC,CSGKGTAQETQYF
.,TRBD2,TRBV20-1,TRBJ2-5,TGCAGTGCTACCACGGGACTAGCGGGGGGGCTAGAGACCCAGTACTTC,CSATTGLAGGLETQYF
.,TRBD1,TRBV9,TRBJ1-2,TGTGCCAGCAAATTAACAGACAGGGGGATCGCTGGCTACACCTTC,CASKLTDRGIAGYTF
.,.,TRBV7-9,TRBJ2-3,TGTGCCAGCAGGGAGAGAGACACAGATACGCAGTATTTT,CASRERDTDTQYF
many,TRBD1,TRBV20-1,TRBJ2-3,TGCAGTGCTAGTGGACAGGGGGCTAGCACAGATACGCAGTATTTT,CSASGQGASTDTQYF
.,.,TRBV5-1,TRBJ1-1,TGCGCCAGCAGCTTTTCGGCAGGGTTTTATGAAGCTTTCTTT,CASSFSAGFYEAFF
many,.,TRBV7-9,TRBJ2-4,TGTGCCAGCAGCCTAGTCTCTGTAGCCAAAAACATTCAGTACTTC,CASSLVSVAKNIQYF
many,.,TRBV29-1,TRBJ1-1,TGCAGCGTTGGACAGCCGAACACTGAAGCTTTCTTT,CSVGQPNTEAFF
.,TRBD1,TRBV6-2/TRBV6-3,TRBJ1-1,TGTGCCAGTAACAGTCAGGGGGCTGGGAACACTGAAGCTTTCTTT,CASNSQGAGNTEAFF
.,TRBD1,TRBV19,TRBJ1-5,TGTGCCAGTAGTCCGCGACAGGGGGCGAGCAATCAGCCCCAGCATTTT,CASSPRQGASNQPQHF
few,.,TRBV24-1,TRBJ1-1,TGTGCCACCAGTGATTCGGACACGAACACTGAAGCTTTCTTT,CATSDSDTNTEAFF
.,.,TRBV20-1,TRBJ1-1,TGCAGTGCTAGAGATTGGCCAGGGCACACTGAAGCTTTCTTT,CSARDWPGHTEAFF
few,TRBD1,TRBV5-1,TRBJ2-7,TGCGCCAGCAGCATCGGGACAGGGTCCTACGAGCAGTACTTC,CASSIGTGSYEQYF
few,.,TRBV7-2,TRBJ2-3,TGTGCCAGCAGCTTAGAGTGGAGGGATACGCAGTATTTT,CASSLEWRDTQYF